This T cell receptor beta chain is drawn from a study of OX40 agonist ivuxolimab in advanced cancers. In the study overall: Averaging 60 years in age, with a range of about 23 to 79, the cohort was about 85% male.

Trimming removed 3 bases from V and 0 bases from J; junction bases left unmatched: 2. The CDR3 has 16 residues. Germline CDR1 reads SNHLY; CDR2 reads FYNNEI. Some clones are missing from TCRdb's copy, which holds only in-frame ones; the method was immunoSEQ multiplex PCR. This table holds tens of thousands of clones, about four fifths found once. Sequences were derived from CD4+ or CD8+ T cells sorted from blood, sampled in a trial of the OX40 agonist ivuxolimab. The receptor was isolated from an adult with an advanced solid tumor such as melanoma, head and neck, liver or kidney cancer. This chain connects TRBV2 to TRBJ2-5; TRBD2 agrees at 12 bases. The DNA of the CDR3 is TGTGCCAGCAGTGAGTGGACTAGCGGGGACCAAGAGACCCAGTACTTC. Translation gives CASSEWTSGDQETQYF.